The 19 T cell receptor beta chains presented below share a single source sample, sequenced in a study of beta chain features in type 1 diabetes. Expressed TCRB transcripts were sequenced after all isolated RNA was converted to cDNA. Clones were read by immunoSEQ multiplex PCR, and TCRdb kept only the in-frame ones, dropping some. The sample contains over 500,000 clones, about 14% of which appear only once. Input material: naive CD4+ T cells from blood. Source of these receptors: a man between 18 and 29 years old in good health.

The chain couples TRBV28 to TRBJ2-7; 9 bases line up with TRBD1. Germline trimming cut 11 bases from V and 3 bases from J; bases unmatched to any gene: 8. From germline, CDR1 is MDHEN and CDR2 SYDVKM. The CDR3 is 13 amino acids. The CDR3 nucleotides read TGTGCCTCCCAGGGGACAGGGATCTACGAGCAGTACTTC. This gives the protein CASQGTGIYEQYF.

This clone was seen only a few times. This chain links TRBV14 with TRBJ1-1, with D possibly matching TRBD1 (6 bases). This CDR3 contains 15 residues. Trimming stripped 4 bases from V and 0 bases from J, with 12 bases between. The germline V gene encodes CDR1 SGHDN and CDR2 FVKESK. CDR3 bases: TGTGCCAGCAGCCCTCTCCGGACAGTGAACACTGAAGCTTTCTTT. As protein: CASSPLRTVNTEAFF.

In regard to this clone: The same CDR3 arises from other DNA sequences in this sample as well. This chain uses TRBV5-1 with TRBJ2-5; D tentatively fits TRBD1 or TRBD2 (5 bases each). V was shortened by 0 bases and J by 5 bases, with 11 bases between the two germline ends. This CDR3 contains 14 residues. Germline V CDR1 and CDR2: SGHRS, YFSETQ. The CDR3: CASSLVSGQETQYF. The CDR3 DNA reads TGCGCCAGCAGCTTGGTATCGGGGCAGGAGACCCAGTACTTC.

The chain has TRBV2 and TRBJ1-4; TRBD1 is a possible D gene (5 bases). The CDR3 extends over 16 amino acids. V was cut by 5 bases and J by 0 bases, with 13 bases left in between. Germline lookup yields CDR1 SNHLY and CDR2 FYNNEI. The CDR3 spells CASSRPSGPTNEKLFF. The CDR3, as DNA: TGTGCCAGCAGTCGCCCCTCAGGGCCAACTAATGAAAAACTGTTTTTT.

This sequence joins TRBV10-3 and TRBJ2-5; D is unclear. The ends were cut back, 5 bases at V and 1 base at J, with 14 bases in the middle. The germline V gene has CDR1 ENHRY and CDR2 SYGVKD. CDR3 length: 15 residues. CDR3 DNA: TGTGCCATCAGTCGCAATACCGGATTCCAAGAGACCCAGTACTTC. Translating it yields CAISRNTGFQETQYF.

This clone was picked up a small number of times. V and J are TRBV29-1 and TRBJ2-7, with TRBD2 as a possible D gene (6 bases). V lost 7 bases and J lost 1, with 14 bases in between. Germline V gives CDR1 SQVTM, CDR2 ANQGSEA. CDR3 size: 13 residues. The CDR3 region is CSGGTPYSYEQYF. Written as DNA, the CDR3 is TGCAGCGGCGGGACTCCCTATTCCTACGAGCAGTACTTC.

The chain recombines TRBV18 with TRBJ2-5, with D unresolved. Trimming pared 1 base from V and 4 bases from J, leaving 10 bases between. The CDR3 runs 14 residues. Germline CDR1 reads KGHSH; CDR2 reads LQKENI. The CDR3 here is CASSPRLSSETQYF. CDR3 nucleotide sequence: TGTGCCAGCTCACCACGGCTTAGCTCAGAGACCCAGTACTTC.

The V gene is TRBV20-1, the J gene TRBJ1-2; no firm D call. CDR3 length: 11 residues. V was clipped by 3 bases and J by 7 bases, with 9 bases between them. The germline gives CDR1 DFQATT, CDR2 SNEGSKA (reference sequence). CDR3 residues: CSASEAFGYTF. For the CDR3, the DNA is TGCAGTGCTAGTGAGGCTTTTGGCTACACCTTC.

The chain carries TRBV11-2 and TRBJ1-1; D remains ambiguous. V lost 5 bases and J 1 base, leaving 17 bases between the germline ends. Germline V gene sequence: CDR1 SGHAT, CDR2 FQNNGV. The CDR3 is 16 amino acids. The CDR3 DNA sequence: TGTGCCAGCAGCCCTTTTGGACGGAACCGGAACACTGAAGCTTTCTTT. Amino acids: CASSPFGRNRNTEAFF.

This clone has more than one count but fewer than ten. This chain uses TRBV4-1 with TRBJ2-2; D remains ambiguous. Germline V gives CDR1 MGHRA, CDR2 YSYEKL. V dropped 1 base and J dropped 4 bases, with 7 bases sitting between them. The CDR3 has 14 residues. CDR3 bases: TGCGCCAGCAGCCAAGGGGGAATCACCGGGGAGCTGTTTTTT. As protein: CASSQGGITGELFF.

The J gene is TRBJ2-7, the V gene TRBV9, with 7 positions matching TRBD2. The CDR3 totals 14 residues. From germline, CDR1 is SGDLS and CDR2 YYNGEE. The J segment lost 4 bases and the V segment lost 0 bases, leaving 4 bases of the junction unmatched. In nucleotides, the CDR3 is TGTGCCAGCAGCGTAGGGCGACTAGCTTACGAGCAGTACTTC. Amino acids: CASSVGRLAYEQYF.

The rearrangement joins TRBV25-1 to TRBJ2-7, with TRBD2 as a possible D gene (6 bases). CDR1 and CDR2 (germline): MGHDK, SYGVNS. This CDR3 spans 13 amino acids. The germline V and J ends were trimmed by 3 bases and 2 bases, with 8 bases remaining between them. The CDR3 loop is CASSDPGAYEQYF. DNA for the CDR3: TGTGCCAGCAGTGACCCGGGGGCCTACGAGCAGTACTTC.

The chain employs TRBV19 and TRBJ2-1; 7 bases are shared with TRBD1. CDR3 length equals 14 residues. Germline CDR1 is LNHDA and CDR2 is SQIVND (reference sequence). Germline trimming cut 4 bases from V and 12 bases from J; bases unmatched to any gene: 12. The CDR3 reads CASSTTSTGPLQFF. The CDR3 coding sequence is TGTGCCAGTAGTACAACGTCGACAGGGCCGCTGCAGTTCTTC.

This clone has just a few counts. The rearrangement links TRBV5-1 to TRBJ2-1; weak D call: TRBD2 (5 bases). The germline V gene encodes CDR1 SGHRS and CDR2 YFSETQ. This CDR3 has 15 residues. Trimming removed 4 bases from V and 1 base from J, with 12 bases in between. The CDR3 bases are TGCGCCAGCAGCCCAACTAGTTCTTCCTACAATGAGCAGTTCTTC. This translates into CASSPTSSSYNEQFF.

The table lists this clone with a few counts. The chain recombines TRBV28 with TRBJ1-2; D ambiguous. The CDR3 is 15 amino acids. In germline, CDR1 is MDHEN, CDR2 SYDVKM. Trimming removed 6 bases at V and 5 bases at J, with 19 bases between. The CDR3 sequence: CASRVGDRAGYGYTF. CDR3 in DNA: TGTGCCAGCAGGGTAGGAGACCGAGCGGGATATGGCTACACCTTC.

This clone has a handful of counts. The V gene is TRBV6-5, the J gene TRBJ1-2; TRBD1 aligns across 8 bases. In germline, CDR1 is MNHEY, CDR2 SVGAGI. J was trimmed by 9 bases and V by 9 bases; bases with no gene match: 9. This CDR3 has 12 amino acids. The CDR3 reads CASTGQGWSYTF. The CDR3 region has the DNA TGTGCCAGTACCGGACAGGGCTGGAGCTACACCTTC.

The chain uses TRBV10-3 and TRBJ2-7; D call uncertain. This CDR3 region has 13 residues. Germline lookup yields CDR1 ENHRY and CDR2 SYGVKD. V lost 7 bases to trimming and J lost 0 bases, with 10 bases between them. The CDR3 loop reads CAIMERISYEQYF. The CDR3 nucleotides are TGTGCCATCATGGAACGAATCTCCTACGAGCAGTACTTC.

This clone was counted only a few times. This chain uses TRBV28 with TRBJ1-2; D is ambiguous. CDR1 and CDR2 from the germline V gene are MDHEN and SYDVKM. The CDR3 spans 13 residues. The germline V and J ends were trimmed by 3 bases and 6 bases, with 11 bases remaining between them. Here the CDR3 DNA reads TGTGCCAGCAGTTTCCTTGGACGCAATGGCTACACCTTC. As protein: CASSFLGRNGYTF.

The chain recombines TRBV15 with TRBJ2-7; 9 bases map to TRBD1. The CDR3 totals 14 residues. The germline V gene has CDR1 LNHNV and CDR2 YYDKDF (reference sequence). V was pared by 2 bases and J by 6 bases, with 5 bases of the junction left unmatched. CDR3 DNA sequence: TGTGCCACCAGCAGACCGGGACAGGGAGGCGAGCAGTACTTC. This translates into CATSRPGQGGEQYF.